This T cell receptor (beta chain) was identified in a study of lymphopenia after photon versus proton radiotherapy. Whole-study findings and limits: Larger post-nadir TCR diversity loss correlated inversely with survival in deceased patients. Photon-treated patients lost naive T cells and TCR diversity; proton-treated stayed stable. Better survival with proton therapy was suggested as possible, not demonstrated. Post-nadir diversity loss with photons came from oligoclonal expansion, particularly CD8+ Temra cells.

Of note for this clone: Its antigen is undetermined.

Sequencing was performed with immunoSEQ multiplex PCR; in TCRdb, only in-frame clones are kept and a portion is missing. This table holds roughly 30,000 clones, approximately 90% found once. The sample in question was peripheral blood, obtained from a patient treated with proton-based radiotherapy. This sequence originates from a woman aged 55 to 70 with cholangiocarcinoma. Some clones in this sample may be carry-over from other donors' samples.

The CDR3 DNA reads TGTGCCAGCAGTTACGATAGGACGCTGGAGCAGTTCTTC. Translating gives CASSYDRTLEQFF. V gene TRBV6-5 combines with J gene TRBJ2-1; D remains ambiguous. CDR3 length equals 13 residues. Trimming pared 2 bases from V and 10 bases from J, leaving 12 bases between. The germline V gene encodes CDR1 MNHEY and CDR2 SVGAGI.